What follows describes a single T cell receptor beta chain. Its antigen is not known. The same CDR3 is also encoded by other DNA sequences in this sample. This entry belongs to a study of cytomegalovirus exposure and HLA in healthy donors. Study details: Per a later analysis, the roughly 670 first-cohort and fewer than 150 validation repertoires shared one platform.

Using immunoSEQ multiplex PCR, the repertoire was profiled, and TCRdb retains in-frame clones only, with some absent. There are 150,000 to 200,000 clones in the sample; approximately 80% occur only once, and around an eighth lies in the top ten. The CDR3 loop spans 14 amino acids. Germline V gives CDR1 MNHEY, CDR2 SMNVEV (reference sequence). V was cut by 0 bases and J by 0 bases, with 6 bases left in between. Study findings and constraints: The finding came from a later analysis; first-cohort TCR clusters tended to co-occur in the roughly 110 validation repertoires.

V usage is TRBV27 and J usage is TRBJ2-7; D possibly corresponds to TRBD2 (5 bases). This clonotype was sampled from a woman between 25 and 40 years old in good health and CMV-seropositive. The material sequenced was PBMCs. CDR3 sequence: CASSLSGSSYEQYF. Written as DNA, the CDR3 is TGTGCCAGCAGTTTATCGGGGAGCTCCTACGAGCAGTACTTC.